The 27 T cell receptor beta chains below come from one sample, sequenced in a study of cytomegalovirus exposure and HLA in healthy donors. The primer mix had 60 Vbeta and 13 Jbeta primers. The method was immunoSEQ multiplex PCR; TCRdb's version includes in-frame clones alone and lacks a portion of them. The top ten hold about 1.5% of the sample, which has about 140,000 clones, 65% to 70% seen once. Sequencing was done on a sample of PBMCs. These receptors were taken from a human donor in good health.

This rearrangement joins TRBV19 to TRBJ2-1; TRBD1 might be the D (6 bases). The CDR3 contains 15 residues. V lost 3 bases and J lost 5, with 14 bases in between. Germline CDR1 reads LNHDA; CDR2 reads SQIVND (reference sequence). The CDR3 sequence: CASSMSIYRDNEQFF. CDR3 DNA sequence: TGTGCCAGTAGTATGAGTATTTACAGGGACAATGAGCAGTTCTTC.

This clone appeared a few times. This chain connects TRBV5-1 to TRBJ2-5; D possibly corresponds to TRBD1 (6 bases). Germline V gene sequence: CDR1 SGHRS, CDR2 YFSETQ. The CDR3 spans 18 residues. Trimming took 3 bases from V and 1 from J, leaving 22 bases between them. The CDR3: CASSSIPWSLRGQETQYF. DNA of the CDR3: TGCGCCAGCAGCTCGATCCCGTGGAGTCTCAGGGGCCAAGAGACCCAGTACTTC.

Concerning this clone itself: The germline gene is not matched at one end of the junction; a read error may be the cause. The chain employs TRBV7-7 and TRBJ1-2, with 8 nucleotides matching TRBD1. CDR1 is SSHAT and CDR2 is FNYEAQ in the germline V gene (reference sequence). CDR3 length equals 14 residues. The CDR3: CASSPDREDYGYTF. CDR3 in DNA: TGTGCTAGCAGCCCGGACAGGGAAGACTATGGCTACACCTTC. Using reference TRBV7-7 and TRBJ1-2 for the parts outside the CDR3, the full variable domain is GAGVSQSPRYKVTKRGQDVTLRCDPISSHATLYWYQQALGQGPEFLTYFNYEAQPDKSGLPSDRFSAERPEGSISTLTIQRTEQRDSAMYRCASSPDREDYGYTFGSGTRLTVV.

This clone was seen just once. V and J are TRBV7-9 and TRBJ1-4, with a tentative D call TRBD1 (6 bases). The germline gives CDR1 SEHNR, CDR2 FQNEAQ (reference sequence). Trimming cost V 5 bases and J 5 bases, with 15 bases left between them. The CDR3 extends over 15 amino acids. CDR3 residues: CASSRQGPRNEKLFF. The CDR3 bases are TGTGCCAGCAGCCGCCAGGGGCCCCGAAATGAAAAACTGTTTTTT. Variable domain in full (rest from reference TRBV7-9 and TRBJ1-4): DTGVSQNPRHKITKRGQNVTFRCDPISEHNRLYWYRQTLGQGPEFLTYFQNEAQLEKSRLLSDRFSAERPKGSFSTLEIQRTEQGDSAMYLCASSRQGPRNEKLFFGSGTQLSVL.

The rearrangement joins TRBV2 to TRBJ1-5; 9 bases match TRBD1. Germline V lookup: CDR1 SNHLY, CDR2 FYNNEI. CDR3 length equals 15 residues. Trimming removed 5 bases from V and 7 bases from J; junction bases left unmatched: 9. The CDR3 DNA follows: TGTGCCAGCAGTCTTTTACAGGGGGCTAGCCAGCCCCAGCATTTT. It is translated as CASSLLQGASQPQHF.

This clone was observed a few times. The chain has TRBV4-1 and TRBJ2-7; TRBD1 agrees at 7 bases. The CDR3 sequence is 14 residues long. Germline CDR1 MGHRA, CDR2 YSYEKL. V shed 4 bases and J 2 bases; nucleotides not matched to a gene: 5. CDR3 residues: CASSRPGQTYEQYF. The CDR3 DNA sequence: TGCGCCAGCAGCCGCCCGGGACAGACCTACGAGCAGTACTTC.

This clone was seen a few times. The chain combines TRBV28 with TRBJ2-5; possibly TRBD2 for D (6 bases). The germline gives CDR1 MDHEN, CDR2 SYDVKM. This CDR3 comprises 14 residues. Deletions cut 6 bases from V and 3 bases from J, with 14 bases between. CDR3 nucleotides: TGTGCCAGCAGGGAAGGGGCGGGGAAAGAGACCCAGTACTTC. Amino acids: CASREGAGKETQYF.

This clone was seen a handful of times. V gene TRBV10-3 combines with J gene TRBJ2-7; TRBD2 aligns across 8 bases. Germline assignment: CDR1 ENHRY and CDR2 SYGVKD. CDR3 length: 16 residues. The ends lost 6 bases at V and 4 bases at J; junction bases unmatched: 14. Written as DNA, the CDR3 is TGTGCCATCAGCCCCCGGGGGGGTGCGGGGAAGTACGAGCAGTACTTC. Its protein is CAISPRGGAGKYEQYF.

V usage is TRBV21-1 and J usage is TRBJ2-7; TRBD1 was called by the table and not checked on the DNA. TRBV21-1 is recorded as a pseudogene. CDR3 length equals 14 residues. CDR3: CASSKADRAYEQYF. In DNA form, the CDR3 reads TGTGCCAGCAGCAAAGCGGACAGGGCCTACGAGCAGTACTTC.

This clone occurred a few times. This chain joins TRBV5-6 and TRBJ2-7; 9 bases are shared with TRBD2. This CDR3 spans 15 amino acids. With 0 bases clipped from V and 5 bases from J, the junction kept 6 bases outside the gene matches. The germline gives CDR1 SGHDT, CDR2 YYEEEE. The CDR3 spells CASSLVGGRAHEQYF. In nucleotides, the CDR3 is TGTGCCAGCAGCTTGGTCGGCGGGAGGGCCCACGAGCAGTACTTC.

The gene calls are TRBV5-1 and TRBJ1-3; 9 bases are shared with TRBD1. Per germline, CDR1 SGHRS and CDR2 YFSETQ. V dropped 6 bases and J dropped 4; count of bases not matched to a gene: 11. The CDR3 is 16 residues long. CDR3 nucleotides: TGCGCCAGCACGAGCACAGGACAGGGGAGCGGAAACACCATATATTTT. Its translation is CASTSTGQGSGNTIYF. The full variable domain, rest sourced from reference TRBV5-1 and TRBJ1-3, is KAGVTQTPRYLIKTRGQQVTLSCSPISGHRSVSWYQQTPGQGLQFLFEYFSETQRNKGNFPGRFSGRQFSNSRSEMNVSTLELGDSALYLCASTSTGQGSGNTIYFGEGSWLTVV.

A remark on this clone: A junction boundary mismatches the germline segment, possibly from a read error. This sample also contains other DNA sequences that code for the same CDR3. This chain joins TRBV9 and TRBJ2-7; 12 nucleotides line up with TRBD2. Germline V CDR1 and CDR2: SGDLS, YYNGEE. The CDR3 has 15 amino acids. The CDR3 DNA is TGTGCCAGCAGCCCTCGACTAGCGGGAGAGTACGAGCAGTATTTC. This translates into CASSPRLAGEYEQYF.

As concerns this clone: Other DNA sequences in this specimen translate into the identical CDR3. J is TRBJ1-2 and V is TRBV18; TRBD1 agrees at 12 bases. V gave up 0 bases and J gave up 4 bases; unmatched junction bases: 9. This CDR3 contains 18 residues. Germline lookup yields CDR1 KGHSH and CDR2 LQKENI. The CDR3 is CASSPPPGQGAQIYGYTF. CDR3 bases: TGTGCCAGCTCACCACCTCCGGGACAGGGGGCCCAAATCTATGGCTACACCTTC.

The chain has TRBV7-9 and TRBJ2-6, with 8 bases fitting TRBD1. The J segment lost 0 bases and the V segment lost 4 bases, leaving 5 bases of the junction unmatched. The CDR3 runs 17 residues. In germline, CDR1 is SEHNR, CDR2 FQNEAQ (reference sequence). The CDR3 sequence is CASSYGQGYSGANVLTF. DNA of the CDR3: TGTGCCAGCAGCTACGGACAGGGATACTCTGGGGCCAACGTCCTGACTTTC.

The rearrangement links TRBV5-1 to TRBJ2-3; D unresolved. The length of the CDR3 is 14 residues. V was shortened by 0 bases and J by 6 bases, with 11 bases between the two germline ends. CDR1 is SGHRS and CDR2 is YFSETQ in the germline V gene. The CDR3 loop reads CASSLDAVMDTQYF. The DNA for the CDR3 is TGCGCCAGCAGCTTGGACGCGGTCATGGATACGCAGTATTTT.

Points on this clone: Germline is not matched at one junction end, which may reflect a read error. V is TRBV7-9 and J is TRBJ2-1, with D maybe TRBD2 (5 bases). Germline V gene sequence: CDR1 SEHNR, CDR2 FQNEAQ (reference sequence). The length of the CDR3 is 14 residues. The CDR3 here is CASSLGSSYNEQFF. CDR3 sequence (DNA): TGTGCCAGCAGTTTAGGGAGCTCCTACAATGAGCAGTTCTTC.

The rearrangement links TRBV6-4 to TRBJ1-1; 7 bases are a match to TRBD1. This CDR3 has 13 residues. Germline V lookup: CDR1 MRHNA, CDR2 SNTAGT. Trimming cost V 6 bases and J 5 bases; bases outside gene matches: 6. The CDR3 DNA reads TGTGCCAGCAGCCCAGGGGGTCGAACTGAAGCTTTCTTT. Its protein product is CASSPGGRTEAFF.

This chain links TRBV23-1 with TRBJ2-7, with 10 bases that match TRBD2. TRBV23-1 is an open reading frame, and its role is uncertain. The CDR3 runs 11 residues. Trimming at V came to 11 bases and at J to 4 bases, leaving 2 bases not matched to a gene. The CDR3 DNA is TGCGCCGGTAGCGGGAGGTACGAGCAGTACTTC. Protein sequence: CAGSGRYEQYF.

The chain has TRBV20-1 and TRBJ2-7, with D possibly matching TRBD1 (6 bases). The CDR3 sequence is 11 residues long. Germline CDR1 reads DFQATT; CDR2 reads SNEGSKA (reference sequence). The germline V and J ends were trimmed by 5 bases and 4 bases, with 9 bases remaining between them. CDR3 DNA: TGCAGTGCTGGACAGCGATACGAGCAGTACTTC. Translation gives CSAGQRYEQYF.

V gene TRBV5-6 combines with J gene TRBJ2-7, with 10 bases fitting TRBD1. This CDR3 is built from 16 residues. Germline V gene sequence: CDR1 SGHDT, CDR2 YYEEEE. Germline trimming cut 1 base from V and 3 bases from J; bases unmatched to any gene: 7. The CDR3 nucleotides are TGTGCCAGCAGCTTGCCTCCGGGACAGGGGCACTACGAGCAGTACTTC. This gives the protein CASSLPPGQGHYEQYF.

V is TRBV7-9 and J is TRBJ2-2; D is unresolved. Trimming took 7 bases from V and 4 from J, leaving 13 bases between them. Germline CDR1 and CDR2: SEHNR and FQNEAQ (reference sequence). This CDR3 is 14 amino acids long. The CDR3: CASTPDLSTGELFF. The CDR3 bases are TGTGCCAGCACCCCTGACTTATCCACCGGGGAGCTGTTTTTT.

This chain links TRBV10-3 with TRBJ2-3; D is perhaps TRBD2 (7 bases). Between the trimmed V and J ends, which lost 7 bases and 1 base, there was a span of 15 bases. The CDR3 is made up of 15 amino acids. CDR1 and CDR2 (germline): ENHRY, SYGVKD. CDR3 nucleotide sequence: TGTGCCATCAAACTGGGGGGGCGAGGCACAGATACGCAGTATTTT. Protein product: CAIKLGGRGTDTQYF.

The V call is TRBV29-1, the J call TRBJ2-5, with 8 bases that match TRBD2. The junction had 6 bases not matched to a gene; V was cut back by 4 bases and J by 5 bases. The CDR3 length is 13 residues. CDR1 and CDR2 from the germline V gene are SQVTM and ANQGSEA. The DNA of the CDR3 is TGCAGCGTTGGGTGGCGGGGGGCCGAGACCCAGTACTTC. It is translated as CSVGWRGAETQYF. Together with reference TRBV29-1 and TRBJ2-5, the CDR3 gives the full variable domain: SAVISQKPSRDICQRGTSLTIQCQVDSQVTMMFWYRQQPGQSLTLIATANQGSEATYESGFVIDKFPISRPNLTFSTLTVSNMSPEDSSIYLCSVGWRGAETQYFGPGTRLLVL.

The CDR3 loop reads CSGTSGSSYEQYF. The CDR3 DNA follows: TGCAGCGGAACTAGCGGGAGTTCGTACGAGCAGTACTTC. V and J are TRBV29-1 and TRBJ2-7, with TRBD2 identical over 11 bases. This CDR3 contains 13 residues. The V gene's germline CDR1 is SQVTM and CDR2 ANQGSEA. Trimming removed 7 bases from V and 4 bases from J; junction bases left unmatched: 6.

V is TRBV28 and J is TRBJ2-4, with D maybe TRBD1 (6 bases). The CDR3 spans 14 residues. Per the germline V gene, CDR1 is MDHEN and CDR2 is SYDVKM. V shed 10 bases and J shed 3 bases, with 16 bases lying between them. The CDR3 DNA reads as TGTGCCACCGCGCAGGGGTTGGACAAAAACATTCAGTACTTC. Amino acids: CATAQGLDKNIQYF. The whole variable domain, remainder taken from reference TRBV28 and TRBJ2-4, is DVKVTQSSRYLVKRTGEKVFLECVQDMDHENMFWYRQDPGLGLRLIYFSYDVKMKEKGDIPEGYSVSREKKERFSLILESASTNQTSMYLCATAQGLDKNIQYFGAGTRLSVL.

This rearrangement joins TRBV7-3 to TRBJ2-2; D uncertain. Germline lookup yields CDR1 SGHTA and CDR2 FQGTGA. Trimming cost V 4 bases and J 3 bases, with 3 bases left between them. The CDR3 spans 12 residues. The CDR3 DNA follows: TGTGCCAGCAGCTCATACACCGGGGAGCTGTTTTTT. This encodes CASSSYTGELFF.

This clone was seen a few times. This sequence joins TRBV5-1 and TRBJ2-5; D unresolved. Trimming removed 4 bases at V and 1 base at J, with 11 bases between. This CDR3 is built from 14 residues. Germline values: CDR1 SGHRS, CDR2 YFSETQ. The CDR3 here is CASSVNSIQETQYF. CDR3 nucleotide sequence: TGCGCCAGCAGCGTCAACAGTATCCAAGAGACCCAGTACTTC.